This T cell receptor (beta chain) came from a study of a mutant IDH1 vaccine in newly diagnosed glioma. The CDR3 contains 18 residues. Germline CDR1 MNHEY, CDR2 SMNVEV (reference sequence). V lost 2 bases and J 6 bases, leaving 23 bases between the germline ends. The method was immunoSEQ multiplex PCR; TCRdb's version includes in-frame clones alone and lacks a portion of them. Found here are about 16,000 clones, over 95% of them singletons; the top ten hold about 3.9%. Indicated time point: baseline, week 1 (first vaccination visit). Described treatment: pre-vaccination baseline after standard-of-care therapy.

The chain recombines TRBV27 with TRBJ1-5; tentatively, D is TRBD1 (5 bases). The sequenced sample was peripheral blood mononuclear cells (PBMCs), obtained from a glioma patient treated with radiotherapy, temozolomide or both. This receptor was obtained from a young woman with glioma. Some clones in this sample may be carry-over from other donors' samples. CDR3 nucleotides: TGTGCCAGCAGTTTAATAGGTTTGGTAGGGGATGTTGGTCAGCCCCAGCATTTT. Translating it yields CASSLIGLVGDVGQPQHF.